This record covers a single T cell receptor beta chain. Its cognate antigen has yet to be identified. Base qualities were left out, and no much larger clone turns up one base away. The germline ends are 11 bases apart after V is trimmed by 5 bases and J by 0 bases. CDR1 and CDR2 are drawn from the germline V gene (reference sequence): MNHNY, SVGAGI. Spanning cysteine to phenylalanine, the CDR3 consists of 16 amino acids. Only the CDR3 DNA is retained, 48 bases long and in frame from the first base. Using the deep immunoSEQ assay, multiplex PCR amplified TCR CDR3 regions from genomic DNA. Extracted genomic DNA from each cell subset was spread evenly across all wells of several immunoSEQ 96-well plates, with each plate serving as a replicate. For sorted subsets, each replicate PCR was loaded with 200 ng genomic DNA, equivalent to about 30,000 T cell genomes. The purified libraries were quantified using a Qubit 3.0 fluorometer, sized with a Bioanalyzer 2100, and then quantified again using the KAPA Library Quantification kit. Each immunoSEQ 96-well plate was sequenced on its own single-read 150-cycle Illumina NextSeq 550 flow cell. Concerning the study's data processing: Because only junctional sequences without quality scores were contained in the immunoSEQ output, filtering matching that applied to full-length reads could not be performed. To assign V/J genes and CDR3, sequences were annotated against IMGT germline references using PyIR, a Python wrapper for IgBLAST v1.9. Reads with weak V/J assignments (E-value above 1e-6), missing CDR3, stop codons, out-of-frame junctions, or ambiguous translated residues were removed. A V3J clonotype was defined by an identical inferred V gene, J gene, and CDR3 amino acid sequence. The percentage overlap between two repertoires was calculated by dividing the number of shared unique clonotypes by the size of the smaller repertoire. Repertoire richness was assessed with RTK rarefaction, the Chao1 estimator, and Recon v2.1 estimates of unobserved clonotypes. For all TCRbeta clonotypes obtained by the gDNA method from a handful of donors, generation probabilities were computed with OLGA. The table was pulled from immuneACCESS by TCRdb, which kept in-frame rearrangements only. Such tables lose some clones; where checked, under half of the loss comes from unresolved V genes, and the rest has no known cause. That table supplies the V and J calls and clone size; D and trimming were determined from the DNA. The sample table contains 2,500,000 or so clones; only one count was recorded for more than 85% of them. The ten largest clones represent 0.36% of the sample.

Donors were healthy HIV-negative adults with no recently reported acute infections or vaccinations. All donors were Caucasian adults living in Nashville, Tennessee, USA. CD4+ T cells were enriched through magnetic negative selection, after which naive cells were positively selected on CD45RA and the remaining negative fraction served as the memory subset. Blood was obtained by leukapheresis, after which PBMCs were separated by Ficoll-Histopaque density gradient centrifugation and cryopreserved in liquid nitrogen vapor phase. Analytical flow cytometry was used to check the purity and quantity of each magnetically sorted T cell population. From each sorted fraction, genomic DNA was isolated and quantified by UV absorbance on a Nanodrop 2000c. The sample is drawn from a study of shared clonotypes between healthy human individuals (dated by TCRdb to 2019 to 2021). Study-level background: A few men and two women, aged 18 to 49 years, made up the cohort. For each donor, three plates each were used for CD4 naive and CD4 memory, two plates were used for CD8 naive, and one plate was used for CD8 memory. To estimate repertoire size and how much clonotype sharing occurs between individuals, the study deeply sequenced the blood TCR repertoires of about five healthy adults. Different laboratories and diverse techniques were used to prepare libraries and sequence TCR repertoires, to increase sequencing depth and limit assay-specific biases. Leukapheresis yielded between about 0.94 and 10 billion PBMCs per donor. The research as a whole found: Compared with non-shared clonotypes, clonotypes shared by all four sorted-subset donors had higher generation probabilities. Pairwise subsampling indicated that sequencing depth was expected to affect the degree of clonotype sharing among donors. Naive subsets generally had larger estimated clonotype richness than memory subsets. Rarefaction of sorted-subset datasets indicated incomplete sequencing despite the large sequencing depth. Sharing across several donors was observed for approximately 5% of naive CD4, about 3.2% of naive CD8, about 2.3% of memory CD4, and about 0.4% of memory CD8 clonotypes. Sampling was restricted to blood, and TCR repertoires in tissues likely differ from the TCR repertoires found in blood. The genetic and exposure-history diversity represented was limited by the small number of donors.

This sequence originates from a man between 18 and 29 years old in good health. Some clones in this sample may be carry-over from other donors' samples. Sequenced: naive CD4+ T cells from PBMCs. Sample cell subset or site, as interpreted from the label and publication: CD45RA+ positively selected. Recombination linked TRBV6-6 to TRBJ2-6; the D gene is unclear. The CDR3 reads CASSPGPRSGANVLTF. The nucleotides are TGTGCCAGCAGTCCCGGGCCTCGCTCTGGGGCCAACGTCCTGACTTTC.